A selection of T cell receptor beta chains follows, all from one sample in a study of tumor-infiltrating lymphocytes in localized non-small cell lung cancer. Method: immunoSEQ multiplex PCR; TCRdb's copy keeps in-frame clones and lacks some. Of roughly 10,000 clones listed, about 86% were seen once; the top ten hold under 9%. The sequencing sample was made of uninvolved lung tissue not adjacent to the tumor. Source of these receptors: a human donor with non-small cell lung cancer. CDR3s include the opening cysteine and the closing phenylalanine or tryptophan. A D gene is named only where the DNA matches it firmly. Clone size is shown for a subset of rows, as once, few, many or a class of expanded clone.

clone_size j_call d_call v_call cdr3_nt cdr3_aa
- TRBJ1-5 - TRBV2 TGTGCCAGCACCCAATGGGGAGGGATCAGCAATCAGCCCCAGCATTTT CASTQWGGISNQPQHF
- TRBJ1-1 - TRBV18 TGTGCCAGCTCACCCGGGGCAGGGCTGAACACTGAAGCTTTCTTT CASSPGAGLNTEAFF
- TRBJ1-5 - TRBV10-2 TGCGCCAGCAGGGAAGGGGGGCAGCCCCAGCATTTT CASREGGQPQHF
- TRBJ1-2 TRBD1 TRBV4-3 TGCGCCAGCAGCCAAGTGGGGGCAGGGGGCGACGGCTACACCTTC CASSQVGAGGDGYTF
- TRBJ1-1 TRBD1 TRBV7-3 TGTGCCAGCAGCTTGGGACAGGGACACACTGAAGCTTTCTTT CASSLGQGHTEAFF
- TRBJ1-5 - TRBV4-1 TGCGCCAGCAGCAGCCTTGGGGGCCTCAATCAGCCCCAGCATTTT CASSSLGGLNQPQHF
- TRBJ2-6 - TRBV6-1 TGTGCCAGCACTGGAGGGGCTGGGGCCAACGTCCTGACTTTC CASTGGAGANVLTF
- TRBJ1-2 TRBD1 TRBV13 TGTGCCAGCAGCTTGGGACAGTATGGCTACACCTTC CASSLGQYGYTF
- TRBJ2-7 - TRBV11-2 TGTGCCAGCAGCTTAGATCGGCAGGACGAGCAGTACTTC CASSLDRQDEQYF
- TRBJ1-6 - TRBV5-6 TGTGCCAGCCGAGGGACCGGGGATTATAATTCACCCCTCCACTTT CASRGTGDYNSPLHF
- TRBJ2-7 - TRBV5-1 TGCGCCAGCAGCTTGGCAGGGCGGGGGCCCTACGAGCAGTACTTC CASSLAGRGPYEQYF
- TRBJ1-6 TRBD1 TRBV5-5 TGTGCCAGCAGCCTTGGACAGGGGGCCTATTCACCCCTCCACTTT CASSLGQGAYSPLHF
- TRBJ1-3 TRBD1 TRBV5-6 TGTGCCAGCAGCTTAAACAGGGGGTTTGGGAACACCATATATTTT CASSLNRGFGNTIYF
- TRBJ1-1 TRBD1 TRBV12-5 TGTGCTAGTGGACTCAACCCCGGGACAGGGGCTGAAGCTTTCTTT CASGLNPGTGAEAFF
- TRBJ2-5 - TRBV18 TGTGCCAGCTCACCACCCCTCCGGGTTAAAGAGACCCAGTACTTC CASSPPLRVKETQYF
- TRBJ1-2 - TRBV9 TGTGCCAGAGACTATGGCTACACCTTC CARDYGYTF
- TRBJ1-1 - TRBV5-6 TGTGCCAGCAGCTTGGCCAGCACGGCAGCTTTCTTT CASSLASTAAFF
- TRBJ1-2 - TRBV5-6 TGTGCCAGCAGCCCAGTAGGTTGGGGGGCGTATGGCTACACCTTC CASSPVGWGAYGYTF
- TRBJ2-1 TRBD2 TRBV5-6 TGTGCCAGCAGGCAGGGACTAGCGGGGCTTCCCTACAATGAGCAGTTCTTC CASRQGLAGLPYNEQFF
- TRBJ1-1 - TRBV5-4 TGTGCCAGCAATAAATTTGGGGCCAGTGAAGCTTTCTTT CASNKFGASEAFF
- TRBJ1-1 TRBD1 TRBV5-1 TGCGCCAGCAGCTTGGTAGGGACAGGGTCCACTGAAGCTTTCTTT CASSLVGTGSTEAFF
once TRBJ1-2 - TRBV27 TGTGCCAGCAGTCAAAAACAGGGAATGAGCTACACCTTC CASSQKQGMSYTF
- TRBJ1-1 - TRBV7-2 TGTGCCAGCAGCCCACAGCTGAACGGTGAAGCTTTCTTT CASSPQLNGEAFF
- TRBJ1-2 TRBD1 TRBV4-3 TGCGCCAGCAGCCCCCGGAGTGGTGCAGGGGGCTACTATGGCTACACCTTC CASSPRSGAGGYYGYTF
- TRBJ2-3 TRBD2 TRBV2 TGTGCCAGCAGCCCTAGGCGGGGGGGAGTCAGCACAGATACGCAGTATTTT CASSPRRGGVSTDTQYF
- TRBJ1-1 - TRBV29-1 TGCAGCGTTGAGGGGATAGGGGACACTGAAGCTTTCTTT CSVEGIGDTEAFF
- TRBJ1-1 - TRBV5-1 TGCGCCACCGCGCGAGGGCCGAACACTGAAGCTTTCTTT CATARGPNTEAFF
- TRBJ1-1 TRBD1 TRBV30 TGTGCGGAGGGGGACAGGGGGGACACTGAAGCTTTCTTT CAEGDRGDTEAFF
few TRBJ1-3 TRBD1 TRBV4-1 TGCGCCAGCAGTCAGACAGGGGTATCTTTGGGAAACACCATATATTTT CASSQTGVSLGNTIYF
- TRBJ2-3 TRBD2 TRBV10-3 TGTGCCACGACGGGACTAGCGTTTGATACGCAGTATTTT CATTGLAFDTQYF
- TRBJ2-2 - TRBV18 TGTGCCAGCTCACCAGCGAACACCGGGGAGCTGTTTTTT CASSPANTGELFF
few TRBJ2-5 TRBD2 TRBV7-9 TGTGCCAGCAGCTTCTTTGGACTAGCGGGGGGCCGAGTACAAGAGACCCAGTACTTC CASSFFGLAGGRVQETQYF
- TRBJ1-4 TRBD1 TRBV6-5 TGTGCCAGCAGTTCCTACTCAGGGGGGAGGGAAAAACTGTTTTTT CASSSYSGGREKLFF
- TRBJ1-1 - TRBV19 TGTGCCAGTAGTATTTTCCGGGGATCCACTGAAGCTTTCTTT CASSIFRGSTEAFF
- TRBJ2-7 TRBD1 TRBV7-3 TGTGCCAGCAGCTTAATGGGACAGGGCTACGAGCAGTACTTC CASSLMGQGYEQYF
few TRBJ1-2 - TRBV7-9 TGTGCCAGCAGCCCCAGCTATGGCTACACCTTC CASSPSYGYTF
once TRBJ1-1 - TRBV6-1 TGTGCCAGCTTTGCAGAAATCGGGAGGAACACTGAAGCTTTCTTT CASFAEIGRNTEAFF
- TRBJ2-1 - TRBV7-9 TGTGCCAGCAGTTCCAGCCGGGACTCCAACCGGGCCAATGAGCAGTTCTTC CASSSSRDSNRANEQFF
few TRBJ1-2 - TRBV4-1 TGCGCCAGCAGCCACGAGGGGAAAAACTATGGCTACACCTTC CASSHEGKNYGYTF
- TRBJ1-6 - TRBV6-5 TGTGCCAGCAGTTACAAACAGAGAAACTATAATTCACCCCTCCACTTT CASSYKQRNYNSPLHF